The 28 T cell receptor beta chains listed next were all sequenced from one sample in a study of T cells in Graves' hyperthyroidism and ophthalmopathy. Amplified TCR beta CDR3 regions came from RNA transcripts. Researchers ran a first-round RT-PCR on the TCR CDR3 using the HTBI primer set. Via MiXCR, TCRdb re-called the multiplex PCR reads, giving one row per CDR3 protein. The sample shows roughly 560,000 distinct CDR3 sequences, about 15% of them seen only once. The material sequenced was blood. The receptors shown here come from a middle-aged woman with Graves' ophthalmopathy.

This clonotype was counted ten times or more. CDR3 in DNA: TGTGCCAGTAGTATCCGGGCGGGAGGGCCCGGGGAGCTGTTTTTT. This sequence encodes CASSIRAGGPGELFF. V and J are TRBV19 and TRBJ2-2; 9 bases agree with TRBD2. The germline CDR1 and CDR2 sequences are LNHDA and SQIVND (reference sequence). J gave up 6 bases and V 3 bases, and 5 bases lay outside the gene matches. There are 15 residues in the CDR3.

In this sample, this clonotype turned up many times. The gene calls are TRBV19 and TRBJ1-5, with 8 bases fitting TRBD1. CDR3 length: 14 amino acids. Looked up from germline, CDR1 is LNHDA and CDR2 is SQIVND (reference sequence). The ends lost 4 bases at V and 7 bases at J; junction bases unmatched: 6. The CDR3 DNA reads TGTGCCAGTAGTACCGGACAGGGAATGCAGCCCCAGCATTTT. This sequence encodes CASSTGQGMQPQHF.

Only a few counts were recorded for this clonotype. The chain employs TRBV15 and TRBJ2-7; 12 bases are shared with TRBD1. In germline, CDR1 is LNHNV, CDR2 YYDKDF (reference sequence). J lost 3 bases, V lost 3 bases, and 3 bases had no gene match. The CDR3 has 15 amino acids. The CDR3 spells CATSSWDRGLYEQYF. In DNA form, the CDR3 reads TGTGCCACCAGCAGCTGGGACAGGGGGCTCTACGAGCAGTACTTC.

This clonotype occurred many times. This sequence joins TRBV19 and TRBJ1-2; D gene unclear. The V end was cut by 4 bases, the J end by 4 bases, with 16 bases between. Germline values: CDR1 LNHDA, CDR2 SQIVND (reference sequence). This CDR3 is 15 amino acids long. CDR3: CASSTAGGGSYGYTF. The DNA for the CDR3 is TGTGCCAGTAGTACTGCCGGCGGAGGGTCCTATGGCTACACCTTC. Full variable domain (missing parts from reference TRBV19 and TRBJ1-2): DGGITQSPKYLFRKEGQNVTLSCEQNLNHDAMYWYRQDPGQGLRLIYYSQIVNDFQKGDIAEGYSVSREKKESFPLTVTSAQKNPTAFYLCASSTAGGGSYGYTFGSGTRLTVV.

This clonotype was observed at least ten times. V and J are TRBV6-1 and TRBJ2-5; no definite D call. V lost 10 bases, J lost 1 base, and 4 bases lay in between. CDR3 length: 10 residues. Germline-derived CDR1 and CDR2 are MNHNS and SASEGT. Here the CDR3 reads CATIQETQYF. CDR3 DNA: TGTGCCACCATCCAAGAGACCCAGTACTTC.

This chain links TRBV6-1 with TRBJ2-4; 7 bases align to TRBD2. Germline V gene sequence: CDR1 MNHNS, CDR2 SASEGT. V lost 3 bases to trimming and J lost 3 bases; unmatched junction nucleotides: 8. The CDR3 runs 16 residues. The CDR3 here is CASSETRERVKNIQYF. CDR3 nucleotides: TGTGCCAGCAGTGAGACGCGGGAGAGAGTCAAAAACATTCAGTACTTC.

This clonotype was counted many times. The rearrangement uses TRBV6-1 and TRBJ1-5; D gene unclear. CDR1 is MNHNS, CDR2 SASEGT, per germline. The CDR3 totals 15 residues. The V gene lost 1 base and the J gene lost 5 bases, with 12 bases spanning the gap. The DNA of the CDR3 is TGTGCCAGCAGTGAAGTAATAACAGAGTATCAGCCCCAGCATTTT. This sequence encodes CASSEVITEYQPQHF.

CDR3 region: CASSQDALGGLKGSYTF. The CDR3 nucleotides read TGCGCCAGCAGCCAAGATGCGTTAGGGGGGCTAAAAGGAAGCTACACCTTC. This rearrangement joins TRBV4-3 to TRBJ1-2; maybe TRBD1 (6 bases). The CDR3 spans 17 residues. V dropped 0 bases and J dropped 9 bases, with 23 bases sitting between them. The V gene's germline CDR1 is LGHNA and CDR2 YSLEER.

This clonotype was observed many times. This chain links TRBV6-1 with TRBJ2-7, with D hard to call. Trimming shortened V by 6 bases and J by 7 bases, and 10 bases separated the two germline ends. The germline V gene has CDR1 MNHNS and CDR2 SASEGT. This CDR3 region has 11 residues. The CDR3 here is CASRNMGEQYF. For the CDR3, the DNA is TGTGCCAGCAGGAACATGGGGGAGCAGTACTTC.

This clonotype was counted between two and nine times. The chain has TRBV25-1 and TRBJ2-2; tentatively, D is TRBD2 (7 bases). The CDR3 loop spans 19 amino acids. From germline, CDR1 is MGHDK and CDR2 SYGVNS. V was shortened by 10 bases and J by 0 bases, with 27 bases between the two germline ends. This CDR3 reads CATTGGRDKEGANTGELFF. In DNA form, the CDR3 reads TGTGCCACCACCGGGGGGAGGGACAAAGAAGGGGCGAACACCGGGGAGCTGTTTTTT.

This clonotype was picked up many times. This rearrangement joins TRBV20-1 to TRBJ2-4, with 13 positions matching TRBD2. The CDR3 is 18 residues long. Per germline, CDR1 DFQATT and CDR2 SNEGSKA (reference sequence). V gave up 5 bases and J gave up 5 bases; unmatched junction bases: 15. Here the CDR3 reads CSAGPWGLAGPGENIQYF. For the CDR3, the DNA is TGCAGTGCTGGACCGTGGGGACTAGCGGGACCCGGGGAAAACATTCAGTACTTC.

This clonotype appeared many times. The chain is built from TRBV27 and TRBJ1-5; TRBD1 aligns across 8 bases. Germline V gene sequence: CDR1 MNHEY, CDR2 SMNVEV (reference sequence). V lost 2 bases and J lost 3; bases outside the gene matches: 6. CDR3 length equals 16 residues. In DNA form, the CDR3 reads TGTGCCAGCAGTTTAAAGGACAGGGCCTACAATCAGCCCCAGCATTTT. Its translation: CASSLKDRAYNQPQHF.

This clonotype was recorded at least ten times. CDR3 nucleotides: TGTGCCTGGAGTCCGGGAAACTATGGCTACACCTTC. Amino acids: CAWSPGNYGYTF. The V gene is TRBV30, the J gene TRBJ1-2; D ambiguous. In germline, CDR1 is GTSNPN, CDR2 SVGIG (reference sequence). V gave up 2 bases and J gave up 2 bases, with 6 bases separating them. The CDR3 length is 12 residues.

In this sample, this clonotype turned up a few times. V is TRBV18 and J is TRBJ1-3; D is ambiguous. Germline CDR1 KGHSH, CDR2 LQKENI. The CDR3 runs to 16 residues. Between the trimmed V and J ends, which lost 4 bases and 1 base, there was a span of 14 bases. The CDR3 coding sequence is TGTGCCAGCTCACGGGCCCGGGCCAATTCTGGAAACACCATATATTTT. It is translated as CASSRARANSGNTIYF.

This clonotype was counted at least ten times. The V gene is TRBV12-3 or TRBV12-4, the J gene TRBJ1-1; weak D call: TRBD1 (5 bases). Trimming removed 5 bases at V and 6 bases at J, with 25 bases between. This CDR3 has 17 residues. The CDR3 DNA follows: TGTGCCAGCAGTCCTTTCTTCCGTATGGACACTGGAGCTGAAGCTTTCTTT. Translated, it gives CASSPFFRMDTGAEAFF.

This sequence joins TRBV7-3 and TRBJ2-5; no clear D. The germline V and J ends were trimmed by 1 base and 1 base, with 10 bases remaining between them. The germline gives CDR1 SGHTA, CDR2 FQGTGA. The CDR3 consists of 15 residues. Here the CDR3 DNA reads TGTGCCAGCAGCTTAAGCGTTGGGGTCCAAGAGACCCAGTACTTC. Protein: CASSLSVGVQETQYF.

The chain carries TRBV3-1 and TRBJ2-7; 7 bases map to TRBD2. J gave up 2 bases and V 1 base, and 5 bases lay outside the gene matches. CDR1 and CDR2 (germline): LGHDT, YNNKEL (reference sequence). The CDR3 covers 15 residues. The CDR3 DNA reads TGTGCCAGCAGCCAAGGGGTGGGGGGGACCTACGAGCAGTACTTC. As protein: CASSQGVGGTYEQYF.

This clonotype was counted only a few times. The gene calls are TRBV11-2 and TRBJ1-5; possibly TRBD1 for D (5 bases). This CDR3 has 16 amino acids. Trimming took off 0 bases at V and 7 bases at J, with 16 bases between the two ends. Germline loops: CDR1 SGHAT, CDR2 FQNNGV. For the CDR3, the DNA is TGTGCCAGCAGCTTAGACGGGCAGGGCTTGGGGCAGCCCCAGCATTTT. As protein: CASSLDGQGLGQPQHF.

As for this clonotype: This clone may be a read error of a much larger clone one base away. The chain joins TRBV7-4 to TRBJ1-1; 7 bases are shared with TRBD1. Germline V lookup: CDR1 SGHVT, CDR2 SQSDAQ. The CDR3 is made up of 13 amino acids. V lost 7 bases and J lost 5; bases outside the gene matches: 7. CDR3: CASKTAGGTEAFF. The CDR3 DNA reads TGTGCCAGCAAAACGGCAGGGGGGACTGAAGCTTTCTTT.

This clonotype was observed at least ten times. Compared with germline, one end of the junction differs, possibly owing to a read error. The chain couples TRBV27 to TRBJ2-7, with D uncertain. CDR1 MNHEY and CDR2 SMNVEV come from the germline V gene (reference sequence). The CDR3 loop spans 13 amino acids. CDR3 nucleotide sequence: TGTGCCAGCAGTTTTGGCCTGAGGAGCGAGCGGTACTTC. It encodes CASSFGLRSERYF.

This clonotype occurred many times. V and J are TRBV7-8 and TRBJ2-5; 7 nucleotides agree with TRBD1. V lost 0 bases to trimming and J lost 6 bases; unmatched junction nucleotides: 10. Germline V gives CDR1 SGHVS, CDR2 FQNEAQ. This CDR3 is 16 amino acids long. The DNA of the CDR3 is TGTGCCAGCAGCTTAGCTCGACAGGGTAATTCGAAGACCCAGTACTTC. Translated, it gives CASSLARQGNSKTQYF.

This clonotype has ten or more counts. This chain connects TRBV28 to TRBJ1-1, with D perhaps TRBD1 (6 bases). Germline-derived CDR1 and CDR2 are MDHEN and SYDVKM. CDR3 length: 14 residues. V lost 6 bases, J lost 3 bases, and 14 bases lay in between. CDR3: CASSPRGGYTEAFF. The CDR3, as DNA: TGTGCCAGCAGCCCCCGGGGGGGCTACACTGAAGCTTTCTTT. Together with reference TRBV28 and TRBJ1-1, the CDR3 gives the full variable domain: DVKVTQSSRYLVKRTGEKVFLECVQDMDHENMFWYRQDPGLGLRLIYFSYDVKMKEKGDIPEGYSVSREKKERFSLILESASTNQTSMYLCASSPRGGYTEAFFGQGTRLTVV.

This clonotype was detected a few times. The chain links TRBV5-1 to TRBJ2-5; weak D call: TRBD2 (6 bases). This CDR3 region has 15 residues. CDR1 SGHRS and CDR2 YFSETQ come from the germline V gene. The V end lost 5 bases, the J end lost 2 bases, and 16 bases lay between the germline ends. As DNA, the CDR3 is TGCGCCAGCAGTTTGTGGGGGGAGATTCAAGAGACCCAGTACTTC. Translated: CASSLWGEIQETQYF.

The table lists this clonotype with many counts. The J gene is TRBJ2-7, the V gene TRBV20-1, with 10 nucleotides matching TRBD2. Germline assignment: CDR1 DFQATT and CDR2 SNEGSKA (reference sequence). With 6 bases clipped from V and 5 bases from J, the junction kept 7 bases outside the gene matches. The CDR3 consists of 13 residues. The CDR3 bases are TGCAGTGCCATCTCCGGGACTAGCGACGAGCAGTACTTC. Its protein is CSAISGTSDEQYF.

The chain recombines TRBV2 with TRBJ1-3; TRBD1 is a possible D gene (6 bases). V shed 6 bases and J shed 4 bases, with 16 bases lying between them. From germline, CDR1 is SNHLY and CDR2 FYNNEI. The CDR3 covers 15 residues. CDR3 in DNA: TGTGCCAGCAGCCCACAGGGTTCGGCCGGAAACACCATATATTTT. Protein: CASSPQGSAGNTIYF.

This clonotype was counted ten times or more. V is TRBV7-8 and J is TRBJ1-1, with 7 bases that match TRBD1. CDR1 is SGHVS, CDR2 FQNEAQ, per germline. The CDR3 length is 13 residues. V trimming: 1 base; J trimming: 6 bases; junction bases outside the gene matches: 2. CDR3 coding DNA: TGTGCCAGCAGCTTAGATCAGGGGGCTGAAGCTTTCTTT. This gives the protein CASSLDQGAEAFF.

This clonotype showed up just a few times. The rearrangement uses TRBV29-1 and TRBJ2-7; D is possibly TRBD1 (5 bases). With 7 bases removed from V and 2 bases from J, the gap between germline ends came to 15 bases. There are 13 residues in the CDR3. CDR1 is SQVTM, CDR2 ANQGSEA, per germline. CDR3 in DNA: TGCAGCGCTTCCAGGGCTGCGACCTACGAGCAGTACTTC. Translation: CSASRAATYEQYF.

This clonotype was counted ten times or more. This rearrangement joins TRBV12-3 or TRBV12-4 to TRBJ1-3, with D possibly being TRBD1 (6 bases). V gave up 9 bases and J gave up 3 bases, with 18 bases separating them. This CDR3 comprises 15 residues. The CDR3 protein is CASTGTSKGGNTIYF. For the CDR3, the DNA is TGTGCCAGTACCGGGACATCCAAAGGTGGAAACACCATATATTTT.